Listed below are T cell receptor beta chains from one sample, sequenced in a study of tumor and adjacent non-tumor tissue in lung cancer. TCRdb passed the multiplex PCR reads through MiXCR, listing each CDR3 protein once. The sample includes 70,000 to 90,000 distinct CDR3 sequences, roughly 80% of them seen just once. Material: distant non-tumor lung tissue. The receptor set was obtained from a man in his 60s with non-small cell lung cancer. The CDR3 runs from the conserved cysteine through the conserved F or W. A D gene is named only where the DNA matches it firmly. Expanded clones are given a class, and other clones once, few, many or no size at all.

>TRBJ2-7|NA|TRBV11-3|once
TGTGTCAGCAGCTATCGGACTGGATTAACCTACCAGCAGTATTTC
CVSSYRTGLTYQQYF
>TRBJ2-1|NA|TRBV6-1|NA
TGTGCCAGCACTCGGGACGGGGACGATGAGCAGTTCTTC
CASTRDGDDEQFF
>TRBJ1-1|NA|TRBV11-2|NA
TGTGTCAGAAGCTTTGTCGGGAGGGGCATTGAAGCTTTCTTT
CVRSFVGRGIEAFF
>TRBJ1-1|NA|TRBV4-3|NA
TGCGCCAGGAGCCAAGATCATAGTCGGTCCAACACTGAAGCATTCTTT
CARSQDHSRSNTEAFF
>TRBJ2-1|TRBD2|TRBV11-3|NA
TGTGACAGCAGCTTATATCGACTAGCGGGAGTAGCTAATGAGCAGTTCTTC
CDSSLYRLAGVANEQFF
>TRBJ2-1|NA|TRBV11-2|NA
TGTACCACCAGCTTCCGCCGTTACCCTTACAATGAGCAGTTCTTC
CTTSFRRYPYNEQFF
>TRBJ2-5|NA|TRBV20-1|NA
TGTAGTGCTAGACTCGCCATCACTTCGGAGACCCAGTACTTC
CSARLAITSETQYF
>TRBJ2-7|NA|TRBV28|many
TGTGCCAGCAGTTTCCGGGGGGCCCCATACGAGCAGTACTTC
CASSFRGAPYEQYF
>TRBJ2-1|NA|TRBV6-1|NA
TGTGTCAGCAGTGGACGGACAGTGTACAATGAGCAGTTCTTC
CVSSGRTVYNEQFF
>TRBJ2-7|NA|TRBV20-1|NA
TGCAGTGTTCCTACAGGGCCCGGGCAGTACTTC
CSVPTGPGQYF
>TRBJ1-5|TRBD1|TRBV19|NA
TGTGCCACAGGGGGTATCGGTCAGCCCCAGCATTTT
CATGGIGQPQHF
>TRBJ2-2|TRBD2|TRBV5-4|NA
TGTGTCAGCAGACCCGGGCTAGCGGGAGTCGCCGGGGAGCTATATTTT
CVSRPGLAGVAGELYF
>TRBJ2-2|TRBD2|TRBV11-3|NA
TGTGCCAGCAGCTCTCGGGGACCGGGAGGATACAGAGTCGGGGAACTGTTTTTT
CASSSRGPGGYRVGELFF
>TRBJ2-1|TRBD1|TRBV11-3|NA
TGTGCTAGCAGCTACTTCGGGACAGGGACCAATGAGCAGTTCTTC
CASSYFGTGTNEQFF